These 30 T cell receptor beta chains were sequenced from one sample in a study of cytomegalovirus exposure and HLA in healthy donors (TCRdb year 2017). Receptor amplification or capture employed the immunoSEQ multiplex PCR assay. For the multiplex PCR, a mixture combining 60 forward primers for TCR Vbeta segments and 13 reverse primers for TCR Jbeta segments was used. TCRdb's version of the immuneACCESS table is confined to in-frame rearrangements and falls short of the full clone set. An unresolved V gene accounts for under half of the shortfall where checked; the remainder is of unknown origin. This sample comprises 180,000 or so clones, 75% to 80% of them detected only once. The leading ten clones occupy more than 12% of the sample. The sequenced material came from PBMCs. Receptors originate from a man in his forties or fifties in good health and CMV-seropositive.

This rearrangement joins TRBV6-5 to TRBJ2-3; 11 bases fit TRBD1. This CDR3 has 15 residues. Trimming took 6 bases from V and 3 from J; bases not matched to a gene: 5. Looked up from germline, CDR1 is MNHEY and CDR2 is SVGAGI. The CDR3 here is CASSKDRGRTDTQYF. CDR3 DNA sequence: TGTGCCAGCAGCAAGGACAGGGGGCGAACAGATACGCAGTATTTT.

The rearrangement uses TRBV2 and TRBJ1-2; TRBD1 aligns across 11 bases. V lost 10 bases and J lost 7; bases outside the gene matches: 2. CDR1 SNHLY and CDR2 FYNNEI come from the germline V gene. This CDR3 contains 11 residues. CDR3: CATGQGAGYTF. The CDR3 DNA follows: TGTGCCACCGGACAGGGGGCTGGCTACACCTTC.

The rearrangement uses TRBV4-3 and TRBJ2-5; the match to TRBD1 covers 8 bases. The J call may be mistaken, given a closer DNA end match to TRBJ2-7. The V gene's germline CDR1 is LGHNA and CDR2 YSLEER. CDR3 length equals 16 residues. This chain's CDR3 is CASSQVPGQGSDEQYF. CDR3 coding DNA: TGCGCCAGCAGCCAAGTCCCCGGACAGGGATCCGACGAGCAGTACTTC.

In DNA, the CDR3 is TGTGCCAGCAACGCTGGGAGTAACACTGAAGCTTTCTTT. Translation: CASNAGSNTEAFF. The chain combines TRBV6-6 with TRBJ1-1; the D is unclear. Germline-derived CDR1 and CDR2 are MNHNY and SVGAGI (reference sequence). The CDR3 is 13 amino acids. The V and J ends lost 7 bases and 2 bases respectively, with 11 bases between them.

This clone was seen just once. This chain links TRBV19 with TRBJ1-4; 9 nucleotides align to TRBD1. Trimming at V came to 3 bases and at J to 8 bases, leaving 10 bases not matched to a gene. Germline-derived CDR1 and CDR2 are LNHDA and SQIVND (reference sequence). This CDR3 comprises 16 residues. The CDR3 loop is CASSILSGQGPEKLFF. The DNA for the CDR3 is TGTGCCAGTAGTATTCTTTCGGGACAGGGTCCCGAAAAACTGTTTTTT.

The genes are TRBV9 and TRBJ1-1; 7 bases line up with TRBD1. There are 15 residues in the CDR3. After removal of 1 base from V and 2 bases from J, the junction contained 5 bases not matched to a gene. Germline CDR1 is SGDLS and CDR2 is YYNGEE. CDR3 DNA: TGTGCCAGCAGCGTATCCGGGACAGCAAACACTGAAGCTTTCTTT. Its translation is CASSVSGTANTEAFF.

The V gene is TRBV28, the J gene TRBJ2-7; TRBD2 matches 9 bases. J lost 6 bases, V lost 11 bases, and 14 bases had no gene match. From germline, CDR1 is MDHEN and CDR2 SYDVKM. CDR3 size: 14 residues. The CDR3, as DNA: TGTGCCGCGGGAGGGCCAGGGGGGGCGGGCGAGCAGTACTTC. It codes for CAAGGPGGAGEQYF.

This clone was seen more than once but under ten times. J is TRBJ2-7 and V is TRBV28; 10 bases line up with TRBD1. After removal of 3 bases from V and 6 bases from J, the junction contained 5 bases not matched to a gene. Germline CDR1 and CDR2: MDHEN and SYDVKM. This CDR3 region has 14 residues. CDR3 DNA: TGTGCCAGCAGTTTGGGACAGGGGTTCCGCGAGCAGTACTTC. Amino acids: CASSLGQGFREQYF.

This chain connects TRBV28 to TRBJ1-2, with 8 nucleotides matching TRBD1. Germline loops: CDR1 MDHEN, CDR2 SYDVKM. Germline trimming cut 5 bases from V and 3 bases from J; bases unmatched to any gene: 5. The CDR3 loop spans 14 amino acids. In DNA, the CDR3 is TGTGCCAGCAGTCCCCCGGACAGGGACTATGGCTACACCTTC. This codes for CASSPPDRDYGYTF.

J is TRBJ1-5 and V is TRBV28; D call uncertain. CDR1 and CDR2 (germline): MDHEN, SYDVKM. The CDR3 runs 13 residues. Trimming pared 6 bases from V and 0 bases from J, leaving 6 bases between. CDR3 DNA: TGTGCCAGCAGCTCCCCTAGCAATCAGCCCCAGCATTTT. This codes for CASSSPSNQPQHF.

The chain is built from TRBV9 and TRBJ1-2, with D possibly TRBD1 on 5 matching bases. The germline V gene has CDR1 SGDLS and CDR2 YYNGEE. This CDR3 has 14 residues. The V gene lost 0 bases and the J gene lost 8 bases, with 14 bases spanning the gap. CDR3 residues: CASSVDLPGEGYTF. CDR3 bases: TGTGCCAGCAGCGTAGATCTTCCGGGGGAAGGCTACACCTTC.

This clone was detected only a few times. This chain connects TRBV29-1 to TRBJ2-3; 10 positions match TRBD2. CDR1 SQVTM and CDR2 ANQGSEA come from the germline V gene. The ends lost 8 bases at V and 1 base at J; junction bases unmatched: 6. The CDR3 sequence is 14 residues long. The CDR3 region is CSSGGGYGTDTQYF. CDR3 in DNA: TGCAGCAGCGGGGGGGGGTATGGCACAGATACGCAGTATTTT.

On this clone: One end of the junction fails to match germline, which may point to a read error. This chain joins TRBV7-2 and TRBJ2-5; no reliable D call. CDR3 length equals 11 residues. Germline CDR1 reads SGHTA; CDR2 reads FQGNSA. The CDR3 sequence: CASSLLEPQYF. As DNA, the CDR3 is TGTGCCAGCAGCCTGCTAGAGCCCCAGTACTTC.

This chain joins TRBV6-5 and TRBJ1-6, with D possibly TRBD1 on 5 matching bases. The V end lost 4 bases, the J end lost 7 bases, and 11 bases lay between the germline ends. Germline assignment: CDR1 MNHEY and CDR2 SVGAGI. The CDR3 runs to 14 residues. The CDR3 DNA is TGTGCCAGCAGTTCCCAGGGTTACAATTCACCCCTCCACTTT. This gives the protein CASSSQGYNSPLHF.

V is TRBV4-3 and J is TRBJ2-7, with 10 bases that match TRBD1. This CDR3 has 14 residues. The trim removed 6 bases at V and 5 bases at J, leaving 7 bases unmatched. Germline CDR1 is LGHNA and CDR2 is YSLEER. This chain's CDR3 is CASSKGQGFNEQYF. CDR3 DNA sequence: TGCGCCAGCAGTAAGGGACAGGGGTTCAACGAGCAGTACTTC.

The chain is built from TRBV6-1 and TRBJ1-2; D gene unclear. Germline CDR1 is MNHNS and CDR2 is SASEGT. The CDR3 sequence is 15 residues long. Deletions cut 2 bases from V and 1 base from J, with 11 bases between. The CDR3 reads CASSESVADNYGYTF. The CDR3 coding sequence is TGTGCCAGCAGTGAAAGTGTGGCTGATAACTATGGCTACACCTTC.

The chain is built from TRBV2 and TRBJ1-6, with D unclear. The CDR3 contains 14 residues. V shed 6 bases and J shed 11 bases, with 17 bases lying between them. Germline CDR1 SNHLY, CDR2 FYNNEI. DNA for the CDR3: TGTGCCAGCAGAGACGACAACGATTGGACACCCCTCCACTTT. Translation: CASRDDNDWTPLHF.

The chain has TRBV6-5 and TRBJ1-2, with D tentatively TRBD1 (5 bases). Germline CDR1 reads MNHEY; CDR2 reads SVGAGI. The CDR3 is made up of 16 amino acids. Trimming stripped 4 bases from V and 0 bases from J, with 15 bases between. The CDR3 DNA is TGTGCCAGCAGTTTAGTCAATCTAGGGGCTAACTATGGCTACACCTTC. This sequence encodes CASSLVNLGANYGYTF.

The chain uses TRBV5-1 and TRBJ1-2; 10 bases match TRBD1. With 4 bases clipped from V and 1 base from J, the junction kept 4 bases outside the gene matches. From germline, CDR1 is SGHRS and CDR2 YFSETQ. The CDR3 is 15 residues long. The CDR3 protein is CASSGGQGGNYGYTF. The CDR3 region has the DNA TGCGCCAGCAGCGGCGGACAGGGGGGTAACTATGGCTACACCTTC.

This clone has a single count. This chain connects TRBV7-2 to TRBJ2-3, with 8 bases identical to TRBD1. The CDR3 spans 15 residues. The V and J ends lost 3 bases and 2 bases, in that order; junction bases with no gene match: 4. Germline lookup yields CDR1 SGHTA and CDR2 FQGNSA. The CDR3 loop is CASSFGQGNTDTQYF. In DNA, the CDR3 is TGTGCCAGCAGCTTTGGACAGGGTAACACAGATACGCAGTATTTT.

This clone was found a few times. This rearrangement joins TRBV14 to TRBJ2-3; TRBD1 agrees at 7 bases. V lost 0 bases, J lost 3 bases, and 24 bases stayed unmatched. The CDR3 runs to 22 residues. Germline lookup yields CDR1 SGHDN and CDR2 FVKESK. As DNA, the CDR3 is TGTGCCAGCAGCCAAGATTGGTACGGCTCTGAATCACCGGGACAGCTGACAGATACGCAGTATTTT. Translation: CASSQDWYGSESPGQLTDTQYF. Looking up the rest from reference TRBV14 and TRBJ2-3 gives the full variable domain: EAGVTQFPSHSVIEKGQTVTLRCDPISGHDNLYWYRRVMGKEIKFLLHFVKESKQDESGMPNNRFLAERTGGTYSTLKVQPAELEDSGVYFCASSQDWYGSESPGQLTDTQYFGPGTRLTVL.

The CDR3 DNA is TGCGCCAGCAGCCCATCTACGTACAATGAGCAGTTCTTC. This codes for CASSPSTYNEQFF. This chain uses TRBV4-3 with TRBJ2-1; unclear D gene. CDR3 length: 13 residues. Germline CDR1 is LGHNA and CDR2 is YSLEER. Trimming left V 4 bases short and J 4 bases short, with 8 bases between.

This rearrangement joins TRBV9 to TRBJ1-3, with 9 bases aligning to TRBD1. The CDR3 consists of 14 residues. Germline values: CDR1 SGDLS, CDR2 YYNGEE. The J segment lost 4 bases and the V segment lost 3 bases, leaving 2 bases of the junction unmatched. CDR3 in DNA: TGTGCCAGCAGCGAGGGGACAGGGGGAAACACCATATATTTT. Protein product: CASSEGTGGNTIYF.

The chain's CDR3 is CASSLRTGHAEAFF. CDR3 coding DNA: TGTGCCAGCAGCCTACGGACAGGCCACGCTGAAGCTTTCTTT. This chain joins TRBV16 and TRBJ1-1; the match to TRBD1 covers 7 bases. In germline, CDR1 is KGHSY, CDR2 FQNENV. The V gene end was trimmed by 4 bases and the J gene end by 6 bases; junction bases not matched to a gene: 8. This CDR3 is 14 amino acids long.

This CDR3 reads CASSRGWRFTEAFF. CDR3 sequence (DNA): TGTGCCAGTAGCCGGGGATGGCGATTCACTGAAGCTTTCTTT. The chain uses TRBV19 and TRBJ1-1; D gene uncertain. Trimming cost V 6 bases and J 4 bases, with 15 bases left between them. Looked up from germline, CDR1 is LNHDA and CDR2 is SQIVND (reference sequence). The CDR3 runs 14 residues.

V usage is TRBV28 and J usage is TRBJ2-3; maybe TRBD2 (6 bases). This CDR3 comprises 15 residues. V lost 1 base and J 2 bases, leaving 10 bases between the germline ends. Germline CDR1 reads MDHEN; CDR2 reads SYDVKM. CDR3 loop: CASSLLGLNTDTQYF. In nucleotides, the CDR3 is TGTGCCAGCAGTTTATTGGGACTCAACACAGATACGCAGTATTTT.

The chain recombines TRBV27 with TRBJ1-6, with 8 bases fitting TRBD1. Germline CDR1 MNHEY, CDR2 SMNVEV (reference sequence). The CDR3 runs to 15 residues. V dropped 6 bases and J dropped 6; count of bases not matched to a gene: 7. CDR3 DNA: TGTGCCAGCAGCTCGCCCGGACAGGGTAATTCACCCCTCCACTTT. Its translation is CASSSPGQGNSPLHF.

The J gene is TRBJ1-2, the V gene TRBV16; D is undetermined. Germline values: CDR1 KGHSY, CDR2 FQNENV. With 3 bases removed from V and 5 bases from J, the gap between germline ends came to 13 bases. This CDR3 is built from 14 residues. The CDR3 here is CASSQHHTQYGYTF. In DNA form, the CDR3 reads TGTGCCAGCAGCCAGCATCACACGCAGTATGGCTACACCTTC. The whole variable domain, filled in from reference TRBV16 and TRBJ1-2, reads GEEVAQTPKHLVRGEGQKAKLYCAPIKGHSYVFWYQQVLKNEFKFLISFQNENVFDETGMPKERFSAKCLPNSPCSLEIQATKLEDSAVYFCASSQHHTQYGYTFGSGTRLTVV.

V usage is TRBV6-6 and J usage is TRBJ1-2, with TRBD1 matching over 7 bases. CDR1 and CDR2 (germline): MNHNY, SVGAGI (reference sequence). This CDR3 has 15 amino acids. Unmatched junction bases numbered 7, after V lost 6 bases and J lost 0 bases. The CDR3 loop reads CASSAGTETNYGYTF. In DNA, the CDR3 is TGTGCCAGCAGCGCCGGGACAGAGACTAACTATGGCTACACCTTC.

The J gene is TRBJ1-1, the V gene TRBV5-1; no clear D gene. Germline V gene lookup returns CDR1 SGHRS and CDR2 YFSETQ. The CDR3 has 14 residues. Trimming pared 2 bases from V and 3 bases from J, leaving 11 bases between. The chain's CDR3 is CASSFFGEYTEAFF. Here the CDR3 DNA reads TGCGCCAGCAGCTTTTTCGGGGAGTACACTGAAGCTTTCTTT.